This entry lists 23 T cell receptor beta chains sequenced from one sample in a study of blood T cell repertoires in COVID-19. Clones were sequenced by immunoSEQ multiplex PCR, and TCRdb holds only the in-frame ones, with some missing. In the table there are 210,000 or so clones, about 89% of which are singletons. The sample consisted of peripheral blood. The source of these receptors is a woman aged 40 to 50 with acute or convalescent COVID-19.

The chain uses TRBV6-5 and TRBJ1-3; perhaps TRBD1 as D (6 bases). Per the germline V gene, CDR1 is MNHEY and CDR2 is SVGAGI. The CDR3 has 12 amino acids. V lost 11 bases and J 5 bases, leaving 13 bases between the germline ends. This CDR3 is CAGGQGRNTIYF. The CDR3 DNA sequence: TGTGCCGGCGGGCAGGGGAGAAACACCATATATTTT.

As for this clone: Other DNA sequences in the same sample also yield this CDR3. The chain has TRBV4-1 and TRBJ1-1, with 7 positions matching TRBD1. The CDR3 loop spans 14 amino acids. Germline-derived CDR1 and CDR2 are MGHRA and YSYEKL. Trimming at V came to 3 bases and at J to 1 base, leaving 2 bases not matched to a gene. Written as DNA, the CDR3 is TGCGCCAGCAGCCAGGACAGGCCGAACACTGAAGCTTTCTTT. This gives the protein CASSQDRPNTEAFF.

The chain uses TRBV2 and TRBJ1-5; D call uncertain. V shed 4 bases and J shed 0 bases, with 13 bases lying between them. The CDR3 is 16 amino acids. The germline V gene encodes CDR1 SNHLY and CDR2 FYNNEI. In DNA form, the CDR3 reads TGTGCCAGCAGTGGCCGGGTAAATTATAGCAATCAGCCCCAGCATTTT. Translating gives CASSGRVNYSNQPQHF. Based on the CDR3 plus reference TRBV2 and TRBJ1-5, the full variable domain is EPEVTQTPSHQVTQMGQEVILRCVPISNHLYFYWYRQILGQKVEFLVSFYNNEISEKSEIFDDQFSVERPDGSNFTLKIRSTKLEDSAMYFCASSGRVNYSNQPQHFGDGTRLSIL.

In DNA form, the CDR3 reads TGTGCCAGCATGGGGGGAGATCTCCTGGGAAACTATGGCTACACCTTC. It yields the protein CASMGGDLLGNYGYTF. The rearrangement links TRBV5-6 to TRBJ1-2; maybe TRBD1 (5 bases). This CDR3 contains 16 residues. Trimming left V 6 bases short and J 2 bases short, with 20 bases between. The germline V gene has CDR1 SGHDT and CDR2 YYEEEE. Supplemented by reference TRBV5-6 and TRBJ1-2, the full variable domain reads DAGVTQSPTHLIKTRGQQVTLRCSPKSGHDTVSWYQQALGQGPQFIFQYYEEEERQRGNFPDRFSGHQFPNYSSELNVNALLLGDSALYLCASMGGDLLGNYGYTFGSGTRLTVV.

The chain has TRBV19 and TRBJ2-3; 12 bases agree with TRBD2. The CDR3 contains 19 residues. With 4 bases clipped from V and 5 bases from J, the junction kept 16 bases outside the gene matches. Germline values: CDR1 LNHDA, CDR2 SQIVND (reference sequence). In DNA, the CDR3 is TGTGCCAGTAGTACCCCCTTCGGTGCTAGCGGGGGGGCCCTAGATACGCAGTATTTT. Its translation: CASSTPFGASGGALDTQYF. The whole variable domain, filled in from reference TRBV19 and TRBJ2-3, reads DGGITQSPKYLFRKEGQNVTLSCEQNLNHDAMYWYRQDPGQGLRLIYYSQIVNDFQKGDIAEGYSVSREKKESFPLTVTSAQKNPTAFYLCASSTPFGASGGALDTQYFGPGTRLTVL.

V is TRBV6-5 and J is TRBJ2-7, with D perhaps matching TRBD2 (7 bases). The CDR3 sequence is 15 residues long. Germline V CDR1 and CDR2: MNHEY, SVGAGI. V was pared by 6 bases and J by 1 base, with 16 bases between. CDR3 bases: TGTGCCAGCAGCATACAGGGAGGGGGGTCCTACGAGCAGTACGTC. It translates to CASSIQGGGSYEQYV.

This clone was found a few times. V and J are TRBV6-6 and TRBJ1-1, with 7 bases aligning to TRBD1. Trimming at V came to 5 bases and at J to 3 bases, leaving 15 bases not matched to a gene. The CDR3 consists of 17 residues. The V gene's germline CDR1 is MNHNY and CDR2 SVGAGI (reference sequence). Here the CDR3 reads CASSPSRYQGEYTEAFF. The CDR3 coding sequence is TGTGCCAGCAGTCCGTCTCGGTACCAGGGGGAGTACACTGAAGCTTTCTTT.

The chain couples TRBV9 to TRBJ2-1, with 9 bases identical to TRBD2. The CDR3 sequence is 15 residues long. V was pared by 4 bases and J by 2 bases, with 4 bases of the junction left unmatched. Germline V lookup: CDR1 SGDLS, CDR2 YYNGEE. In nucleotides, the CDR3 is TGTGCCAGCAGCCGTAGCGGGGGTACCTACAATGAGCAGTTCTTC. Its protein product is CASSRSGGTYNEQFF.

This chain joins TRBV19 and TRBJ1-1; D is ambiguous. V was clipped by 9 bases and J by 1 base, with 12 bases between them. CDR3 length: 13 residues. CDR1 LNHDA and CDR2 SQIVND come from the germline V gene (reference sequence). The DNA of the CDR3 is TGTGCCAGCACCAGACACTGGAACACTGAAGCTTTCTTT. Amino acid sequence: CASTRHWNTEAFF.

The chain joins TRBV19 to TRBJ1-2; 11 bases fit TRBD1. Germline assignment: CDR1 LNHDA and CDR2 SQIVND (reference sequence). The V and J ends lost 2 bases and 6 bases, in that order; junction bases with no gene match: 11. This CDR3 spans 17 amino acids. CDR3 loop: CASSIIEGGQGADGYTF. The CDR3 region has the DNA TGTGCCAGTAGTATAATAGAGGGCGGACAGGGGGCAGATGGCTACACCTTC.

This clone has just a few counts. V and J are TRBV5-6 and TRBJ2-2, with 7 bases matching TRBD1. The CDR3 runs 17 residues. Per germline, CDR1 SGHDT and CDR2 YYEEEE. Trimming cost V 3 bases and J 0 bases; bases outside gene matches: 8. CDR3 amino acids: CASSYDWDSSNTGELFF. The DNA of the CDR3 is TGTGCCAGCAGCTACGACTGGGACAGCTCGAACACCGGGGAGCTGTTTTTT.

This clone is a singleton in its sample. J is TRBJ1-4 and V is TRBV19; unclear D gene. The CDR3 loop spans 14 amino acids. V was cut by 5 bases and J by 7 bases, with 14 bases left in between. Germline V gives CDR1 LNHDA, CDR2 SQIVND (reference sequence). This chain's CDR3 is CASSAQRPGEKLFF. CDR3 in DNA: TGTGCCAGTAGTGCTCAACGCCCGGGTGAAAAACTGTTTTTT.

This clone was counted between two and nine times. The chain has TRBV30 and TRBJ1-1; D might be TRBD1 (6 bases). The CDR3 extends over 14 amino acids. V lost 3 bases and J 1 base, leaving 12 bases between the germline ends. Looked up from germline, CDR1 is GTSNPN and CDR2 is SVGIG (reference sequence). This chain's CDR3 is CAWSPGQQNTEAFF. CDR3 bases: TGTGCCTGGAGCCCTGGACAGCAGAACACTGAAGCTTTCTTT.

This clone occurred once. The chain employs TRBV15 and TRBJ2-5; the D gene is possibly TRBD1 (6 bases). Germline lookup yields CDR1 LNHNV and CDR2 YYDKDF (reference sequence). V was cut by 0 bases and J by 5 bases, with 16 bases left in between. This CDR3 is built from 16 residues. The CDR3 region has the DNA TGTGCCACCAGCAGAGATAGGACAGCTTTGGGGGAGACCCAGTACTTC. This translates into CATSRDRTALGETQYF.

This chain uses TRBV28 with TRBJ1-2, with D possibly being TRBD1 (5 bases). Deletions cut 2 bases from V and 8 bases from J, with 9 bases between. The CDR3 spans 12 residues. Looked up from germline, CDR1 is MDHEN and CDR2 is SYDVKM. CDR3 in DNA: TGTGCCAGCAGTTTACAGGGAAGCGGCTACACCTTC. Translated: CASSLQGSGYTF.

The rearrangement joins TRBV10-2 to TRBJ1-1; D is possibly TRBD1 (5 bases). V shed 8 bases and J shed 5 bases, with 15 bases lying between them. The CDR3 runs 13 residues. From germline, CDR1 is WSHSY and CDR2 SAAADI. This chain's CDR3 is CASHQGWETEAFF. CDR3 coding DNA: TGCGCCAGCCACCAGGGTTGGGAAACTGAAGCTTTCTTT.

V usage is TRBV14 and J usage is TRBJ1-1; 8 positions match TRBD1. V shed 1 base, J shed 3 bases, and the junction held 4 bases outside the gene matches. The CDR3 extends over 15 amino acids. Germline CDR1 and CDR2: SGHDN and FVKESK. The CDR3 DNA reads TGTGCCAGCAGCCAAGCCGGGACAGGTTACACTGAAGCTTTCTTT. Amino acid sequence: CASSQAGTGYTEAFF.

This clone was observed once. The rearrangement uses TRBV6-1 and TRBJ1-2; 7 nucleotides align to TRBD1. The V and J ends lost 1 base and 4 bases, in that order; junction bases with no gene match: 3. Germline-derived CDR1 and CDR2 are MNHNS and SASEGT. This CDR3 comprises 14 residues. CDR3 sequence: CASSEEGGGYGYTF. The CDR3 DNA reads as TGTGCCAGCAGTGAAGAAGGGGGCGGCTATGGCTACACCTTC.

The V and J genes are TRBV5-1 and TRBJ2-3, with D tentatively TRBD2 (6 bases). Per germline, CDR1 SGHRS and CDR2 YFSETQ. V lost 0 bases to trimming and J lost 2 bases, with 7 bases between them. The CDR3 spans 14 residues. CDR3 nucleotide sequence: TGCGCCAGCAGCTTGGGGCGGGACACAGATACGCAGTATTTT. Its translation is CASSLGRDTDTQYF.

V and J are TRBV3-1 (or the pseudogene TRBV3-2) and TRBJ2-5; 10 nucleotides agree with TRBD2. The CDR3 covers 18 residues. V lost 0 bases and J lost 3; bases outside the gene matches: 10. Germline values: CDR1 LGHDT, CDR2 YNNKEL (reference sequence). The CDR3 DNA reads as TGTGCCAGCAGCCAAGAAATTGTTAGCGGGGGGACGAAAGAGACCCAGTACTTC. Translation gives CASSQEIVSGGTKETQYF.

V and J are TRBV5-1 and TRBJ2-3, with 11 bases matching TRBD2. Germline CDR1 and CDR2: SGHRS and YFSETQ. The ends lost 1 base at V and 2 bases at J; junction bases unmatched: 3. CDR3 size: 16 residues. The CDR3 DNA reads TGCGCCAGCAGCTTGTCACTAGCGGGGGCCACAGATACGCAGTATTTT. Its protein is CASSLSLAGATDTQYF.

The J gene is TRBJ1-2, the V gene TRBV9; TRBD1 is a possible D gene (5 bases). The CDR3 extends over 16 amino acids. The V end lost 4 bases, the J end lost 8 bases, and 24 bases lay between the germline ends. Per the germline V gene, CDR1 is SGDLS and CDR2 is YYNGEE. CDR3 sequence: CASSPRPPGEVRGYTF. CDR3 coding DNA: TGTGCCAGCAGCCCCCGCCCTCCGGGGGAAGTTAGGGGCTACACCTTC.

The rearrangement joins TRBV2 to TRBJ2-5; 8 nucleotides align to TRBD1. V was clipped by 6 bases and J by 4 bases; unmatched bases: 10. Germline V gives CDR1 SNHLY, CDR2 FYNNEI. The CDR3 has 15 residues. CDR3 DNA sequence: TGTGCCAGCAGAAGACAGGGGTTAGGTACAGAGACCCAGTACTTC. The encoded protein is CASRRQGLGTETQYF.